The text below deals with one T cell receptor (beta chain). Its recognized antigen is unknown. No much larger clonotype is one base removed from it; base qualities were not supplied. Other DNA sequences within the sample encode an identical CDR3. Looking up the germline V gene yields CDR1 MGHDK and CDR2 SYGVNS. The CDR3 holds 13 amino acids from the cysteine to the phenylalanine. The kept DNA is CDR3 alone, 39 bases in frame from the first base. V has 6 bases trimmed and J has 5 bases trimmed; junction bases matching no gene number 4. The immunoSEQ Assay was the method used to sequence TCRbeta CDR3 regions. After extraction, genomic DNA underwent amplification by bias-controlled multiplex PCR, followed by high-throughput sequencing. Under the source paper's analysis protocol: To quantify the absolute abundance of every unique TCRbeta CDR3 region, sequences were collapsed and filtered. T cell fraction was estimated by normalizing TCRbeta template counts to usable DNA, which was measured by amplifying reference genes present in all nucleated cells. Repertoire TCRs were annotated as SARS-CoV-2-specific by exact matching of V gene, CDR3 amino acid sequence and J gene to a known reactive TCR set. The reference SARS-CoV-2 TCR set was derived from MIRA and filtered for enrichment in COVID-19-positive ImmuneCODE repertoires, a step that removed public or cross-reactive TCRs. Based on the MIRA antigens, annotated TCRs were further analysed at the level of specific ORF or position within ORF. Depth was the summed frequency of annotated unique rearrangements, while breadth was defined as annotated unique rearrangements over total unique productive rearrangements. Two-sided Wilcoxon rank-sum tests were used to compare TCR breadth between groups. The clones in this table, taken by TCRdb from immuneACCESS, are in-frame only. Not every clone is retained; where verified, under half of the shortfall comes from an unresolved V gene, and the cause of the rest is unknown. The V and J calls and the clone size are those of that table, but D and trimming were determined from the DNA. Here the sample has hundreds of thousands of clones; 70% to 90% occur a single time. Roughly 1.5% of the sample is in the top ten clones.

This sample is drawn from a study of Ad26.COV2.S vaccination and SARS-CoV-2 variants (dated by TCRdb to the early 2020s). Study-wide context: Vaccine-arm donors were drawn from COV1001, a multicentre, randomized, double-blind, placebo-controlled phase I-IIa trial of Ad26.COV2.S in healthy adults. Ad26.COV2.S was administered intramuscularly at 5 x 10^10 or 1 x 10^11 viral particles, either as a single shot or as two shots given 56 days apart. Sequencing of the TCRbeta repertoire served to evaluate the specificity and breadth of SARS-CoV-2-reactive T cell receptors following Ad26.COV2.S vaccination. The TCR-sequenced set comprised about 32 samples: around 20 Ad26.COV2.S vaccine recipients, 5 placebo recipients and 8 SARS-CoV-2 convalescent individuals. Participants in the trial were split at random into five groups of five each, receiving low-dose or high-dose Ad26.COV2.S once or twice, or else placebo on both occasions. Blinding of investigators to trial group allocation was maintained during experiments and outcome assessment. Results the study describes overall, beyond this receptor: The authors noted that the TCR breadth and depth analyses may have underestimated total T cell responses. Comparable non-spike TCR breadth was observed between vaccine and placebo recipients, consistent with only spike being contained in the vaccine. Substantial breadth of spike-specific CD8+ and CD4+ T cell responses was reported after vaccination. Compared with placebo recipients, Ad26.COV2.S recipients showed higher spike-specific TCR breadth (P = 0.0014). The study lacked the statistical power to compare responses across vaccine doses or regimens.

The sample's treatment or condition label is to be understood as: around 19 received Ad26.COV2.S at low or high dose, single or two shots; 5 received placebo; per-sample allocation not given. For vaccine and placebo recipients, repertoires were sequenced using samples collected on day 63 after the first injection. Between 29 July and 7 August 2020, Cohort 1b enrolled 20 to 30 adults aged 18-55 years at one site in Boston, USA. Ad26.COV2.S was a replication-incompetent adenovirus type 26 vector that expressed a prefusion-stabilized SARS-CoV-2 spike protein derived from the original Wuhan strain. The sequences come from peripheral blood, collected in a trial of Ad26.COV2.S vaccine versus placebo. The V gene is TRBV25-1 and the J gene is TRBJ1-1; 9 junctional bases match TRBD1. The TCR sequence derives from a person between 18 and 65 years old who received the Ad26.COV2.S COVID-19 vaccine or a placebo. The DNA reads as follows: TGTGCCAGCAGGAGACAGGGGGGAACTGAAGCTTTCTTT. Translation gives CASRRQGGTEAFF. Beyond the CDR3, the reference TRBV25-1 and TRBJ1-1 genes provide the residues; the full variable domain reads: EADIYQTPRYLVIGTGKKITLECSQTMGHDKMYWYQQDPGMELHLIHYSYGVNSTEKGDLSSESTVSRIRTEHFPLTLESARPSHTSQYLCASRRQGGTEAFFGQGTRLTVV.